This T cell receptor beta chain was found in a study of shared clonotypes between healthy human individuals. The CDR3 is made up of 17 amino acids. Trimming removed 6 bases from V and 3 bases from J, with 18 bases in between. Germline V lookup: CDR1 MDHEN, CDR2 SYDVKM. Only in-frame clones appear in the TCRdb table, and some are missing; sequencing was by immunoSEQ multiplex PCR. The sample lists around 1,900,000 clones; around 95% were seen once. Terminally differentiated effector memory CD45RA+ cells were excluded from the naive CD8 cells, which were CD45RO-negative and positively selected for CCR7. All donors qualified as healthy HIV-negative adults and had experienced no recent acute infections or vaccinations. Every contributor of samples was a Caucasian grown-up residing in Nashville, Tennessee.

Sequenced material: naive CD8+ T cells from PBMCs. V is TRBV28 and J is TRBJ2-6; possibly TRBD2 for D (7 bases). The sequence was obtained from a young man in good health. Some clones in this sample may be carry-over from other donors' samples. CDR3 sequence reads: CASRRRGAEGGANVLTF. In nucleotides, the CDR3 is TGTGCCAGCAGGCGCCGGGGGGCGGAGGGTGGGGCCAACGTCCTGACTTTC.